The 9 T cell receptor beta chains reported below all come from one sample, sequenced in a study of CD8+CD57+ T cells in acquired aplastic anemia. According to the study, genomic DNA was the template for TCR beta VDJ and CDR3 profiling. TCRdb processed the reads anew with MiXCR; each CDR3 protein has one entry. The profile shows some 410,000 distinct CDR3 sequences, 65% to 80% of them singletons. Sequencing used sorted CD4+, CD8+, or CD8+CD57+ T cells (not recorded which) from PBMCs. The receptors were gathered from a human donor in good health, serving as a control.

On this clonotype itself: Germline and junction disagree at one end, which may indicate a read error. The CDR3 sequence: CASSLRSSGSETQYF. The CDR3 coding sequence is TGTGCCAGCAGCTTGCGGTCGTCTGGTTCAGAAACGCAGTATTTT. The V and J genes are TRBV2 and TRBJ2-3, with no clear D. Germline CDR1 SNHLY, CDR2 FYNNEI. The CDR3 covers 15 residues.

As regards this clonotype: A much larger clone differs by one base, so this may be a read error. The chain carries TRBV5-4 and TRBJ1-2; possible D gene TRBD1, 6 bases. Germline V CDR1 and CDR2: SGHNT, YYREEE (reference sequence). CDR3 size: 15 residues. V was clipped by 4 bases and J by 2 bases, with 15 bases between them. The CDR3 loop is CASSLFEQGNYGYTF. The CDR3 DNA reads as TGTGCCAGCAGCCTCTTCGAACAGGGAAACTATGGCTACACCTTC. Full variable domain (missing parts from reference TRBV5-4 and TRBJ1-2): ETGVTQSPTHLIKTRGQQVTLRCSSQSGHNTVSWYQQALGQGPQFIFQYYREEENGRGNFPPRFSGLQFPNYSSELNVNALELDDSALYLCASSLFEQGNYGYTFGSGTRLTVV.

In regard to this clonotype: It is unclear where the CDR3 begins or ends on the DNA, so no DNA is shown, and the CDR3 is as TCRdb lists it. The chain carries TRBV9 and TRBJ1-2; the D call in the table, TRBD1, was not verified against the DNA. The CDR3 sequence runs 13 residues, both termini included. CDR1 is SGDLS and CDR2 is YYNGEE in the germline V gene. CDR3 protein: CASSVGQGTWEQF.

This clonotype was seen a single time. This chain uses TRBV5-1 with TRBJ2-7; 10 bases are shared with TRBD1. Germline CDR1 reads SGHRS; CDR2 reads YFSETQ. The CDR3 is 16 amino acids. V lost 3 bases, J lost 3 bases, and 9 bases stayed unmatched. CDR3 nucleotides: TGCGCCAGCAGCTCAGGACAGGGGGGGCTGTACTACGAGCAGTACTTC. Its protein product is CASSSGQGGLYYEQYF.

This clonotype was counted many times. The V and J genes are TRBV9 and TRBJ2-5, with 11 nucleotides matching TRBD2. J was trimmed by 6 bases and V by 3 bases; bases with no gene match: 4. The CDR3 loop spans 14 amino acids. Germline V lookup: CDR1 SGDLS, CDR2 YYNGEE. CDR3 sequence: CASSGGTSGQTQYF. Written as DNA, the CDR3 is TGTGCCAGCAGCGGCGGGACTAGCGGCCAGACCCAGTACTTC.

Many counts were recorded for this clonotype. This chain uses TRBV19 with TRBJ2-4; 7 nucleotides agree with TRBD2. V trimming: 5 bases; J trimming: 12 bases; junction bases outside the gene matches: 13. Looked up from germline, CDR1 is LNHDA and CDR2 is SQIVND (reference sequence). The CDR3 loop spans 14 amino acids. In DNA form, the CDR3 reads TGTGCCAGTAGTCCTGGGACTACCCCGATTAGTCAGTACTTC. Residues: CASSPGTTPISQYF.

The chain is built from TRBV12-5 and TRBJ2-7, with TRBD1 identical over 7 bases. This CDR3 has 13 amino acids. Germline CDR1 is LGHNT and CDR2 is FRNRAP. V shed 8 bases, J shed 11 bases, and the junction held 15 bases outside the gene matches. The CDR3 is CASSSDLDRLKYF. Written as DNA, the CDR3 is TGTGCTAGTAGTTCGGACCTGGACAGGCTAAAGTACTTC.

On this clonotype: A clone one base away is much larger, so this may be a read error. CDR3 sequence: CASSATTPGGYEQYF. CDR3 nucleotide sequence: TGTGCCAGCAGCGCTACCACCCCGGGAGGCTACGAGCAGTACTTC. The chain recombines TRBV11-2 with TRBJ2-7, with 7 positions matching TRBD2. Germline assignment: CDR1 SGHAT and CDR2 FQNNGV. The CDR3 covers 15 residues. J was trimmed by 3 bases and V by 5 bases; bases with no gene match: 10. Filled out from reference TRBV11-2 and TRBJ2-7, the complete variable domain reads EAGVAQSPRYKIIEKRQSVAFWCNPISGHATLYWYQQILGQGPKLLIQFQNNGVVDDSQLPKDRFSAERLKGVDSTLKIQPAKLEDSAVYLCASSATTPGGYEQYFGPGTRLTVT.

The chain has TRBV29-1 and TRBJ2-7; D ambiguous. Trimming removed 6 bases from V and 6 bases from J, with 18 bases in between. Germline assignment: CDR1 SQVTM and CDR2 ANQGSEA. The CDR3 covers 13 residues. The CDR3 region has the DNA TGCAGCGTCCGACGGGCGCTGGGCTGCGAGCAGTACTTC. Protein sequence: CSVRRALGCEQYF.